The 20 T cell receptor beta chains listed next were all sequenced from one sample in a study of cytomegalovirus exposure and HLA in healthy donors. PCR used 60 Vbeta primers and 13 Jbeta primers. Sequenced by immunoSEQ multiplex PCR; TCRdb stores in-frame clones only, minus some. Of almost 95,000 clones listed, around two thirds are singletons. Sequencing was performed on PBMCs. These receptors were taken from a man younger than 45 in good health and CMV-seronegative.

The chain combines TRBV9 with TRBJ2-5; the D gene is possibly TRBD2 (6 bases). Trimming removed 1 base from V and 5 bases from J, with 21 bases in between. CDR3 length: 17 residues. CDR1 is SGDLS, CDR2 YYNGEE, per germline. The CDR3 loop is CASSVMGTTLGGETQYF. DNA of the CDR3: TGTGCCAGCAGCGTAATGGGAACTACCCTTGGGGGGGAGACCCAGTACTTC.

This clone was picked up a small number of times. The chain couples TRBV6-5 to TRBJ2-5; possible D gene TRBD2, 6 bases. The germline V gene encodes CDR1 MNHEY and CDR2 SVGAGI. The V gene lost 4 bases and the J gene lost 3 bases, with 18 bases spanning the gap. There are 16 residues in the CDR3. CDR3 DNA sequence: TGTGCCAGCAGTTCCCTCGGGACTTTAGCTGAAGAGACCCAGTACTTC. This codes for CASSSLGTLAEETQYF.

In this sample, this clone turned up a few times. The chain joins TRBV2 to TRBJ2-7; maybe TRBD2 (6 bases). This CDR3 spans 15 amino acids. Trimming left V 1 base short and J 1 base short, with 11 bases between. Germline-derived CDR1 and CDR2 are SNHLY and FYNNEI. In DNA, the CDR3 is TGTGCCAGCAGTGAAGGTCCTAGCGAATCCTACGAGCAGTACTTC. This encodes CASSEGPSESYEQYF.

The CDR3 bases are TGCAGCGTTGAAGATAGTCGGAGGAACACTGAAGCTTTCTTT. This encodes CSVEDSRRNTEAFF. This chain links TRBV29-1 with TRBJ1-1, with no clear D. CDR1 is SQVTM, CDR2 ANQGSEA, per germline. Trimming took off 0 bases at V and 1 base at J, with 9 bases between the two ends. This CDR3 spans 14 amino acids. Complete variable domain (other parts from reference TRBV29-1 and TRBJ1-1): SAVISQKPSRDICQRGTSLTIQCQVDSQVTMMFWYRQQPGQSLTLIATANQGSEATYESGFVIDKFPISRPNLTFSTLTVSNMSPEDSSIYLCSVEDSRRNTEAFFGQGTRLTVV.

The chain uses TRBV5-1 and TRBJ1-1; D unclear. The CDR3 is 14 residues long. Trimming removed 5 bases from V and 0 bases from J, with 11 bases in between. Germline values: CDR1 SGHRS, CDR2 YFSETQ. The CDR3 spells CASRFLSVNTEAFF. The CDR3 nucleotides read TGCGCCAGCAGGTTTCTCAGTGTGAACACTGAAGCTTTCTTT. The full variable domain, in which reference TRBV5-1 and TRBJ1-1 provide the parts outside the CDR3, is KAGVTQTPRYLIKTRGQQVTLSCSPISGHRSVSWYQQTPGQGLQFLFEYFSETQRNKGNFPGRFSGRQFSNSRSEMNVSTLELGDSALYLCASRFLSVNTEAFFGQGTRLTVV.

This chain links TRBV7-9 with TRBJ1-1; D not certain. CDR3 length: 13 amino acids. Germline CDR1 reads SEHNR; CDR2 reads FQNEAQ (reference sequence). Trimming shortened V by 3 bases and J by 2 bases, and 7 bases separated the two germline ends. This chain's CDR3 is CASSFSFNTEAFF. The CDR3 coding sequence is TGTGCCAGCAGCTTTTCCTTTAACACTGAAGCTTTCTTT.

The rearrangement uses TRBV2 and TRBJ1-4, with D maybe TRBD1 (5 bases). The CDR3 is 14 residues long. Germline CDR1 is SNHLY and CDR2 is FYNNEI. Trimming took off 5 bases at V and 6 bases at J, with 13 bases between the two ends. The CDR3 DNA is TGTGCCAGCAGTTTTCAGGGTGGCGATGAAAAACTGTTTTTT. This translates into CASSFQGGDEKLFF.

This clone was seen ten or more times. The chain is built from TRBV6-6 and TRBJ2-7; tentative D call: TRBD2 (5 bases). This CDR3 comprises 14 residues. The V gene lost 2 bases and the J gene lost 0 bases, with 8 bases spanning the gap. In germline, CDR1 is MNHNY, CDR2 SVGAGI (reference sequence). The CDR3 here is CASSYRGGSYEQYF. The CDR3 DNA sequence: TGTGCCAGCAGTTACCGGGGTGGCTCCTACGAGCAGTACTTC.

Points on this clone: The junction departs from germline at one end; a sequencing error may be responsible. The rearrangement uses TRBV7-9 and TRBJ2-3; D perhaps matches TRBD1 (5 bases). The CDR3 covers 15 residues. The germline CDR1 and CDR2 sequences are SEHNR and FQNEAQ (reference sequence). CDR3 in amino acids: CSSSLVQGGTDTQYF. The CDR3 DNA sequence: TGTTCCAGCAGCTTAGTACAAGGGGGCACAGATACGCAGTATTTT.

The chain is built from TRBV15 and TRBJ1-3; tentative D call: TRBD1 (5 bases). CDR3 length equals 15 residues. CDR1 is LNHNV and CDR2 is YYDKDF in the germline V gene (reference sequence). The V end was cut by 0 bases, the J end by 4 bases, with 10 bases between. The chain's CDR3 is CATSRDPGKGNTIYF. In DNA, the CDR3 is TGTGCCACCAGCAGAGATCCAGGGAAAGGAAACACCATATATTTT. The full variable domain, completed using reference TRBV15 and TRBJ1-3, is DAMVIQNPRYQVTQFGKPVTLSCSQTLNHNVMYWYQQKSSQAPKLLFHYYDKDFNNEADTPDNFQSRRPNTSFCFLDIRSPGLGDTAMYLCATSRDPGKGNTIYFGEGSWLTVV.

This rearrangement joins TRBV28 to TRBJ1-1; D remains ambiguous. The CDR3 totals 13 residues. The germline V gene has CDR1 MDHEN and CDR2 SYDVKM. The V end was cut by 7 bases, the J end by 2 bases, with 11 bases between. The CDR3 is CASKEGYNTEAFF. The CDR3 bases are TGTGCCAGCAAGGAGGGCTACAACACTGAAGCTTTCTTT.

The rearrangement links TRBV7-3 to TRBJ2-1; possible D gene TRBD2, 6 bases. The CDR3 is 17 residues long. Looked up from germline, CDR1 is SGHTA and CDR2 is FQGTGA. Deletions cut 2 bases from V and 9 bases from J, with 23 bases between. Here the CDR3 DNA reads TGTGCCAGCAGCTTACGCAGACCATCGGACGGGAGAGGTGAGCAGTTCTTC. Protein product: CASSLRRPSDGRGEQFF.

V and J are TRBV4-2 and TRBJ2-6; D is unclear. The germline V gene encodes CDR1 LGHNA and CDR2 YNFKEQ. V was pared by 1 base and J by 2 bases, with 3 bases between. CDR3 length: 14 residues. As DNA, the CDR3 is TGTGCCAGCAGCCAAGTTACTGGGGCCAACGTCCTGACTTTC. This encodes CASSQVTGANVLTF.

The V and J genes are TRBV2 and TRBJ2-7; TRBD1 aligns across 10 bases. The germline V gene encodes CDR1 SNHLY and CDR2 FYNNEI. Trimming cost V 6 bases and J 4 bases; bases outside gene matches: 6. CDR3 length equals 14 residues. The DNA of the CDR3 is TGTGCCAGCAGGGAGGGGGACAGGGGATACGAGCAGTACTTC. Amino acid sequence: CASREGDRGYEQYF.

The chain is built from TRBV19 and TRBJ2-1; 7 bases align to TRBD2. The CDR3 totals 16 residues. CDR1 is LNHDA, CDR2 SQIVND, per germline (reference sequence). The V gene end was trimmed by 5 bases and the J gene end by 2 bases; junction bases not matched to a gene: 9. The CDR3 region is CASSPHLGGPYNEQFF. The CDR3 bases are TGTGCCAGTAGTCCCCACCTGGGAGGGCCCTACAATGAGCAGTTCTTC.

V is TRBV27 and J is TRBJ2-3; TRBD1 matches 9 bases. CDR1 MNHEY and CDR2 SMNVEV come from the germline V gene (reference sequence). Trimming cost V 3 bases and J 3 bases; bases outside gene matches: 7. The CDR3 sequence is 16 residues long. The CDR3, as DNA: TGTGCCAGCAGTTTCTTCGGACAGGGGACGACAGATACGCAGTATTTT. Protein sequence: CASSFFGQGTTDTQYF.

J is TRBJ2-2 and V is TRBV30, with 14 bases that match TRBD2. This CDR3 is built from 16 residues. The J segment lost 7 bases and the V segment lost 3 bases, leaving 7 bases of the junction unmatched. CDR1 GTSNPN and CDR2 SVGIG come from the germline V gene (reference sequence). This chain's CDR3 is CAWRGGLAGAIGELFF. CDR3 DNA sequence: TGTGCCTGGAGGGGGGGACTAGCGGGGGCCATCGGGGAGCTGTTTTTT.

The chain carries TRBV5-1 and TRBJ2-7, with 7 bases matching TRBD1. The CDR3 runs to 14 residues. Unmatched junction bases numbered 7, after V lost 3 bases and J lost 4 bases. Per the germline V gene, CDR1 is SGHRS and CDR2 is YFSETQ. Here the CDR3 DNA reads TGCGCCAGCAGCTCTGACAGGGCTGGGTACGAGCAGTACTTC. Amino acid sequence: CASSSDRAGYEQYF. Full variable domain (outside the CDR3, taken from reference TRBV5-1 and TRBJ2-7): KAGVTQTPRYLIKTRGQQVTLSCSPISGHRSVSWYQQTPGQGLQFLFEYFSETQRNKGNFPGRFSGRQFSNSRSEMNVSTLELGDSALYLCASSSDRAGYEQYFGPGTRLTVT.

This chain uses TRBV10-2 with TRBJ2-7; 7 bases align to TRBD1. The CDR3 is made up of 16 amino acids. Germline V lookup: CDR1 WSHSY, CDR2 SAAADI. Trimming at V came to 6 bases and at J to 7 bases, leaving 18 bases not matched to a gene. The CDR3 DNA follows: TGCGCCAGCAGGAGGGGACAGACCGAACCCTTTTGGGAGCAGTACTTC. Translated: CASRRGQTEPFWEQYF.

This chain joins TRBV12-5 and TRBJ2-7; TRBD2 is a possible D gene (5 bases). The CDR3 sequence is 15 residues long. Germline V lookup: CDR1 LGHNT, CDR2 FRNRAP. The ends were cut back, 6 bases at V and 7 bases at J, with 22 bases in the middle. CDR3 residues: CASGLSGDSRDEQYF. The CDR3 DNA reads TGTGCTAGTGGCCTAAGCGGTGACTCTCGGGATGAGCAGTACTTC.